The 15 T cell receptor beta chains in this list originate from one sample, sequenced in a study of T cell clonality in common variable immunodeficiency. Produced via immunoSEQ multiplex PCR; TCRdb's table is partial and in-frame only. The specimen has about 33,000 clones, none found just once. Overall study findings and caveats: Common variable immunodeficiency TCR beta sequences reportedly had fewer deletions and N-nucleotide insertions.

These TCRs' antigens remain unknown. Sample: peripheral blood mononuclear cells. Receptor source: a human donor with common variable immunodeficiency.

Concerning this clone: The read ends 3 residues before the CDR3 terminus; that terminus is restored from the germline J gene. V is TRBV7-3 and J is TRBJ1-1; tentatively, D is TRBD1 (5 bases). There are 14 residues in the CDR3. Trimming removed 5 bases at V and 7 bases at J, with 17 bases between. Germline assignment: CDR1 SGHTA and CDR2 FQGTGA. Incomplete CDR3 DNA: TGTGCCAGCAGCCTTAGCGCGGGGGTACATGAA. Protein: CASSLSAGVHE. The complete CDR3 sequence is CASSLSAGVHEAFF.

Concerning this clone itself: The CDR3 goes on 3 residues after the read ends, and that part is filled in from the germline J gene. The chain combines TRBV5-5 with TRBJ2-5; the match to TRBD1 covers 8 bases. Germline CDR1 and CDR2: SGHKS and YYEKEE (reference sequence). J gave up 2 bases and V 4 bases, and 4 bases lay outside the gene matches. The CDR3 extends over 14 amino acids. The covered CDR3 bases are TGTGCCAGCAGCCCGAGACAGGGGCAAGAGACC. Amino acid sequence: CASSPRQGQET. The complete CDR3 protein is CASSPRQGQETQYF.

This clone was seen ten or more times. From the germline J gene comes the end of the CDR3, since the read stops 3 residues before it. V is TRBV5-1 and J is TRBJ1-6; TRBD1 might be the D (6 bases). Trimming shortened V by 5 bases and J by 6 bases, and 9 bases separated the two germline ends. Germline V CDR1 and CDR2: SGHRS, YFSETQ. The CDR3 is made up of 13 amino acids. The CDR3 loop is CASRDSFNSPLHF. The part of the CDR3 DNA that was read is TGCGCCAGCAGGGACAGCTTTAATTCACCC.

The table lists this clone with many counts. Read coverage stops 3 residues before the CDR3 terminus; the germline J gene supplies the remainder. The chain uses TRBV6-2 or TRBV6-3 and TRBJ2-1; TRBD2 agrees at 10 bases. The ends lost 0 bases at V and 4 bases at J; junction bases unmatched: 6. The CDR3 runs 17 residues. The germline V gene encodes CDR1 MNHEY and CDR2 SVGEGT. CDR3 amino acids: CASSYSPLAGVYNEQFF. CDR3 bases read: TGTGCCAGCAGTTACTCCCCCCTAGCGGGGGTTTACAATGAG.

To note about this clone: The read stops 3 residues short of the end of the CDR3; the missing end is completed from the germline J gene. V usage is TRBV19 and J usage is TRBJ2-2; TRBD1 matches 9 bases. Germline values: CDR1 LNHDA, CDR2 SQIVND (reference sequence). This CDR3 contains 15 residues. Trimming took 4 bases from V and 5 from J; bases not matched to a gene: 5. The sequenced part of the CDR3 DNA is TGTGCCAGTAGTACTACAGGGGGCTTTACCGGGGAG. This sequence encodes CASSTTGGFTGE. The CDR3, in full, reads CASSTTGGFTGELFF. Filled out from reference TRBV19 and TRBJ2-2, the complete variable domain reads DGGITQSPKYLFRKEGQNVTLSCEQNLNHDAMYWYRQDPGQGLRLIYYSQIVNDFQKGDIAEGYSVSREKKESFPLTVTSAQKNPTAFYLCASSTTGGFTGELFFGEGSRLTVL.

About this clone itself: The read falls 3 residues short of the CDR3 end, and the missing part is taken from the germline J gene. The rearrangement uses TRBV7-9 and TRBJ1-4, with D perhaps TRBD1 (6 bases). Germline loops: CDR1 SEHNR, CDR2 FQNEAQ (reference sequence). The CDR3 runs 15 residues. The V gene lost 1 base and the J gene lost 6 bases, with 12 bases spanning the gap. The CDR3 bases that were read are TGTGCCAGCAGCTTAGGGAACAGGGTGTATGAAAAA. It codes for CASSLGNRVYEK. The full CDR3 sequence reads CASSLGNRVYEKLFF.

Worth noting for this clone: Sequencing ends 3 residues short of the CDR3 end; the germline J gene provides the rest. The chain is built from TRBV5-5 and TRBJ1-2, with TRBD1 identical over 8 bases. The germline V gene encodes CDR1 SGHKS and CDR2 YYEKEE (reference sequence). After removal of 0 bases from V and 6 bases from J, the junction contained 7 bases not matched to a gene. The CDR3 totals 15 residues. The covered CDR3 bases are TGTGCCAGCAGCTTGGCAACAGGGGGAATACATGGC. This codes for CASSLATGGIHG. The CDR3 in full is CASSLATGGIHGYTF. The full variable domain, in which reference TRBV5-5 and TRBJ1-2 provide the parts outside the CDR3, is DAGVTQSPTHLIKTRGQQVTLRCSPISGHKSVSWYQQVLGQGPQFIFQYYEKEERGRGNFPDRFSARQFPNYSSELNVNALLLGDSALYLCASSLATGGIHGYTFGSGTRLTVV.

In regard to this clone: The read ends 3 residues early relative to the CDR3; the germline J gene fills the gap. The chain couples TRBV7-2 to TRBJ2-5, with D possibly being TRBD1 (5 bases). Germline values: CDR1 SGHTA, CDR2 FQGNSA. The CDR3 is 14 amino acids. The V end was cut by 1 base, the J end by 7 bases, with 13 bases between. Incomplete CDR3 DNA: TGTGCCAGCAGCTTAGAGGCAGGGTCCTCGACC. Translating gives CASSLEAGSST. In full, the CDR3 is CASSLEAGSSTQYF.

Turning to this clone: A junction end diverges from the germline sequence, so it may reflect a read error. The sequence runs out 3 residues before the end of the CDR3; the remainder is reconstructed from the germline J gene. The gene calls are TRBV20-1 and TRBJ1-5; perhaps TRBD1 as D (5 bases). This CDR3 is built from 16 residues. Per the germline V gene, CDR1 is DFQATT and CDR2 is SNEGSKA (reference sequence). Partial CDR3 DNA: TGCAGTGCTAGAGGGCAGGGTCCCGATAGCAAGCAGCCC. This sequence encodes CSARGQGPDSKQP. In full, the CDR3 reads CSARGQGPDSKQPQHF.

As to this clone: The CDR3 extends 3 residues past the end of the read, so its final part is completed from the germline J gene. V gene TRBV7-8 combines with J gene TRBJ1-2, with 10 bases that match TRBD1. Germline V gene lookup returns CDR1 SGHVS and CDR2 FQNEAQ. The length of the CDR3 is 16 residues. V was clipped by 4 bases and J by 4 bases; unmatched bases: 9. The sequenced CDR3 bases are TGTGCCAGCAGCTCCCCGGGACAGGGGTCCATCTATGGC. This sequence encodes CASSSPGQGSIYG. The entire CDR3 protein reads CASSSPGQGSIYGYTF.

This clone was seen a handful of times. Read data end 3 residues before the CDR3 end; the end is taken from the germline J gene. The chain links TRBV20-1 to TRBJ2-5; the D gene could be TRBD1 or TRBD2 (5 bases each). The germline V and J ends were trimmed by 3 bases and 4 bases, with 18 bases remaining between them. Germline V CDR1 and CDR2: DFQATT, SNEGSKA (reference sequence). The CDR3 spans 15 residues. CDR3 DNA (partial): TGCAGTGCTAGGAGGTGGGAGACAGTTGGAGAGACC. Translation gives CSARRWETVGET. The whole CDR3 region reads CSARRWETVGETQYF.

This clone showed up just a few times. Read sequence stops 3 residues before the CDR3 end, and the germline J gene provides the missing end. The chain carries TRBV2 and TRBJ2-6, with 11 nucleotides matching TRBD1. After removal of 6 bases from V and 4 bases from J, the junction contained 5 bases not matched to a gene. The CDR3 has 16 amino acids. Germline CDR1 is SNHLY and CDR2 is FYNNEI. The CDR3 spells CASRDRGLRGANVLTF. The DNA read from the CDR3 is TGTGCCAGCAGGGACAGGGGGCTGCGGGGGGCCAACGTC.

Worth noting for this clone: One end of the junction does not line up with germline, which may come from a read error. Sequencing ends 3 residues short of the CDR3 end; the germline J gene provides the rest. The chain uses TRBV5-5 and TRBJ2-7; 8 positions agree with TRBD2. CDR1 SGHKS and CDR2 YYEKEE come from the germline V gene (reference sequence). This CDR3 comprises 14 residues. CDR3 loop: CANSAAGGTYEQYF. The DNA read from the CDR3 is TGTGCCAACAGCGCGGCGGGGGGCACCTACGAG. Filled out from reference TRBV5-5 and TRBJ2-7, the complete variable domain reads DAGVTQSPTHLIKTRGQQVTLRCSPISGHKSVSWYQQVLGQGPQFIFQYYEKEERGRGNFPDRFSARQFPNYSSELNVNALLLGDSALYLCANSAAGGTYEQYFGPGTRLTVT.

This clone has only a few counts. The CDR3 DNA, read in part, is TGTGCCAGTAGTATAGCCCGACTTACCGGGGAG. It encodes CASSIARLTGE. The entire CDR3 protein is CASSIARLTGELFF. The V and J genes are TRBV19 and TRBJ2-2; no clear D. The DNA ends 3 residues before the CDR3 does, and the rest of the CDR3 is filled in from the germline J gene. The CDR3 is made up of 14 amino acids. Germline assignment: CDR1 LNHDA and CDR2 SQIVND (reference sequence). V was shortened by 1 base and J by 5 bases, with 8 bases between the two germline ends.

On this clone itself: The read gets to within 3 residues of the CDR3 end, and the germline J gene fills in the rest. Other DNA sequences in the sample encode the same CDR3. This chain links TRBV7-9 with TRBJ1-4; 11 nucleotides agree with TRBD1. The germline V gene has CDR1 SEHNR and CDR2 FQNEAQ (reference sequence). Trimming took 8 bases from V and 8 from J; bases not matched to a gene: 4. The CDR3 loop spans 13 amino acids. The covered CDR3 bases are TGTGCCAGCCCCGGGACAGGGGGGGAAAAA. Translation gives CASPGTGGEK. The CDR3, in full, reads CASPGTGGEKLFF.